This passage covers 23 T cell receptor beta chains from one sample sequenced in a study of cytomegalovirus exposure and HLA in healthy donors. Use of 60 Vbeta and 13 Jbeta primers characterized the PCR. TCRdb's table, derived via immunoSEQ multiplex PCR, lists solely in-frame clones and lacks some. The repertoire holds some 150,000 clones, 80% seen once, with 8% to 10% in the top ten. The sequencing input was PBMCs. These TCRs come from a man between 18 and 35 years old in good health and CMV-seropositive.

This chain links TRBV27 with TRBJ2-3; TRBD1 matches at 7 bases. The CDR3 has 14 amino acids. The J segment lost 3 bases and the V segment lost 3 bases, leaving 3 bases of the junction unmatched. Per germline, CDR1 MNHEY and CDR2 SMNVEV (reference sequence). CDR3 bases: TGTGCCAGCAGTTTCGACAGGGCAACAGATACGCAGTATTTT. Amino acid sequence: CASSFDRATDTQYF.

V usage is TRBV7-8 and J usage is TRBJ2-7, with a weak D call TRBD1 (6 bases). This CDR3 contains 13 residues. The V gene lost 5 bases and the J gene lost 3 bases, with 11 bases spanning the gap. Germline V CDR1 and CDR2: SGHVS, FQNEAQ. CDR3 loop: CASSPDRSYEQYF. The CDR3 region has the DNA TGTGCCAGCAGCCCTGACAGGAGCTACGAGCAGTACTTC.

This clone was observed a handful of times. The chain's CDR3 is CASRYDRATGELFF. The CDR3 nucleotides read TGTGCCAGCAGATACGACAGGGCCACCGGGGAGCTGTTTTTT. The chain combines TRBV5-4 with TRBJ2-2, with 7 nucleotides matching TRBD1. Losses at the gene ends were 5 bases for V and 4 bases for J; bases not matched to a gene: 5. This CDR3 comprises 14 residues. CDR1 and CDR2 from the germline V gene are SGHNT and YYREEE (reference sequence).

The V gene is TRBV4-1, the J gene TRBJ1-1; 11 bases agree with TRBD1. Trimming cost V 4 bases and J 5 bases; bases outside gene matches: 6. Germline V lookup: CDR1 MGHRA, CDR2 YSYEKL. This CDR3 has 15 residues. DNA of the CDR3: TGCGCCAGCAGCCCTCAAGGACAGGGGGCGACTGAAGCTTTCTTT. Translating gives CASSPQGQGATEAFF.

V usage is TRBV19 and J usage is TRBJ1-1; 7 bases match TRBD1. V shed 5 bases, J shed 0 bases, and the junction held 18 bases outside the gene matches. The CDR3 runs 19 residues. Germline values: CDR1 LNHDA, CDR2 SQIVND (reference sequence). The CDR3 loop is CASSSRWGGTDAMNTEAFF. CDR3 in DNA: TGTGCCAGTAGTTCTCGCTGGGGCGGGACAGACGCCATGAACACTGAAGCTTTCTTT.

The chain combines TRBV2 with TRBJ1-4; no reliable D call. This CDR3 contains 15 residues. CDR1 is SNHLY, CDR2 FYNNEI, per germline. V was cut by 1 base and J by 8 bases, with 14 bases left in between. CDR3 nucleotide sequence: TGTGCCAGCAGTGAAGTGGGCAGGCTTGGAGAAAAACTGTTTTTT. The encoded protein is CASSEVGRLGEKLFF. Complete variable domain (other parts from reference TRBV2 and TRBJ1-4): EPEVTQTPSHQVTQMGQEVILRCVPISNHLYFYWYRQILGQKVEFLVSFYNNEISEKSEIFDDQFSVERPDGSNFTLKIRSTKLEDSAMYFCASSEVGRLGEKLFFGSGTQLSVL.

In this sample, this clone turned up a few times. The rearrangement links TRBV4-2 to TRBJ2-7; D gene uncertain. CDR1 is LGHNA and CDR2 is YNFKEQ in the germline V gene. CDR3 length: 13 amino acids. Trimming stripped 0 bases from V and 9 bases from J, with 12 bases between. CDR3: CASSQEVQMGQYF. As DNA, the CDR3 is TGTGCCAGCAGCCAAGAGGTACAGATGGGGCAGTACTTC.

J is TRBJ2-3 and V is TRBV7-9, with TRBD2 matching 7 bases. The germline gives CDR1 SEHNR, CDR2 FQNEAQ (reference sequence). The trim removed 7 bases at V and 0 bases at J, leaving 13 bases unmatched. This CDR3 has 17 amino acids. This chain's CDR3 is CASISGVAGASTDTQYF. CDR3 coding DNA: TGTGCCAGCATCAGCGGTGTTGCGGGAGCTAGCACAGATACGCAGTATTTT.

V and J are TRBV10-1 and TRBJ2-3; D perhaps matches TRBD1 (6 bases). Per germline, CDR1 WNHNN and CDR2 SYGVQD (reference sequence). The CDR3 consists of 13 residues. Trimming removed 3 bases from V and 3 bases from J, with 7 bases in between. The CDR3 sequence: CASSDRGTDTQYF. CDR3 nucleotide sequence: TGCGCCAGCAGTGACAGGGGAACAGATACGCAGTATTTT.

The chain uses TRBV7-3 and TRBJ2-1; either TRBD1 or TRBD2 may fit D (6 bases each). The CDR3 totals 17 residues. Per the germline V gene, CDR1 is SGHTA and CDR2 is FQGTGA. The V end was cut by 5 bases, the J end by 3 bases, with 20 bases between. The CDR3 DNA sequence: TGTGCCAGCAGCCTAAGGGGGGTCGGGGCTAGCTACAATGAGCAGTTCTTC. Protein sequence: CASSLRGVGASYNEQFF.

The CDR3 DNA sequence: TGTGCCATCAGTGAGTCGACAGGGGAGGACAATCAGCCCCAGCATTTT. Protein: CAISESTGEDNQPQHF. The chain has TRBV10-3 and TRBJ1-5, with 8 bases aligning to TRBD1. V gave up 0 bases and J gave up 3 bases; unmatched junction bases: 4. CDR3 length: 16 amino acids. The germline gives CDR1 ENHRY, CDR2 SYGVKD.

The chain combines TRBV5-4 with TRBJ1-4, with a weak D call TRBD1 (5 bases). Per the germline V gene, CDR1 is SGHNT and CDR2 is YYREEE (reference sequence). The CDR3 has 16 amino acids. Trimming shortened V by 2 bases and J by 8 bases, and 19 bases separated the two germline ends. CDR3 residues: CASSFYKGTGEEKLFF. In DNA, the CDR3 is TGTGCCAGCAGCTTTTATAAGGGAACAGGAGAAGAAAAACTGTTTTTT.

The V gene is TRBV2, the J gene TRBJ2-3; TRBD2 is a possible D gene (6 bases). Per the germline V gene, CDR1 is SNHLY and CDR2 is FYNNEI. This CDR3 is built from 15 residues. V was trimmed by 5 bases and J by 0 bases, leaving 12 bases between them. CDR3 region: CASSQRRVSTDTQYF. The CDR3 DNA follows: TGTGCCAGCAGTCAAAGGAGGGTAAGCACAGATACGCAGTATTTT.

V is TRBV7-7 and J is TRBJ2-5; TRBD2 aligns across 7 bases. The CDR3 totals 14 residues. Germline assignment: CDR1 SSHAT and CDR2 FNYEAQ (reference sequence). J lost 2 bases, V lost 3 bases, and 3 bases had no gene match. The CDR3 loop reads CASSFSGGQETQYF. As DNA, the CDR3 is TGTGCCAGCAGCTTCTCGGGAGGTCAAGAGACCCAGTACTTC.

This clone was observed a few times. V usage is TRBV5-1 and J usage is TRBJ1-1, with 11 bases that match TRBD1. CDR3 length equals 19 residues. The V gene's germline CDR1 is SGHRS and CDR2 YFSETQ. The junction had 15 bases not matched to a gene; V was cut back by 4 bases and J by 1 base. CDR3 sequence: CASSSSVGQGAQGNTEAFF. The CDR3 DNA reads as TGCGCCAGCAGCAGCTCAGTCGGACAGGGGGCCCAGGGGAACACTGAAGCTTTCTTT.

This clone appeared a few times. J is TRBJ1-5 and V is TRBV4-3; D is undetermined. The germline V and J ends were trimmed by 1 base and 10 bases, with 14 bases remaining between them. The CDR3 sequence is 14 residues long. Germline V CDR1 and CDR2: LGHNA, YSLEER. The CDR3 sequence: CASSQVVGAAPQHF. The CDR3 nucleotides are TGCGCCAGCAGCCAAGTGGTAGGAGCCGCCCCCCAGCATTTT.

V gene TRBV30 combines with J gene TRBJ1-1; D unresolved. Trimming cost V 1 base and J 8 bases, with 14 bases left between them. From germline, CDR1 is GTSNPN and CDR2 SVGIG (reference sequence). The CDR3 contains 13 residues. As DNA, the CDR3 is TGTGCCTGGAGTGAAGGGATGGAGGACGAAGCTTTCTTT. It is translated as CAWSEGMEDEAFF.

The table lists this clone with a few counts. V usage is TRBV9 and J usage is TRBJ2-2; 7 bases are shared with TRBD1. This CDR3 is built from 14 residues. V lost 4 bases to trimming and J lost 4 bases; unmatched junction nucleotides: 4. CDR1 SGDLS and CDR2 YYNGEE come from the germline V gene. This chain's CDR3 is CASSRGPGTGELFF. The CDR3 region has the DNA TGTGCCAGCAGCAGGGGGCCCGGCACCGGGGAGCTGTTTTTT.

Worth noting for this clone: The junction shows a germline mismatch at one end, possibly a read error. The DNA of the CDR3 is TGTACCTGGAGTGTGGGCAGGGGAACCTACGAGCAGTACTTC. It translates to CTWSVGRGTYEQYF. The rearrangement joins TRBV30 to TRBJ2-7; the D gene is possibly TRBD1 (6 bases). Germline V gene data show CDR1 as GTSNPN and CDR2 as SVGIG (reference sequence). The CDR3 consists of 14 residues.

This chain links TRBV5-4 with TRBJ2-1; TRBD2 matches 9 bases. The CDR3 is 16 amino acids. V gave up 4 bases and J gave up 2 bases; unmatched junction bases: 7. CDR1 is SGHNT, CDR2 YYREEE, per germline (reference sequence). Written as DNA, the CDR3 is TGTGCCAGCAGCCTGAGCGGGGGGAATCCCTACAATGAGCAGTTCTTC. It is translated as CASSLSGGNPYNEQFF.

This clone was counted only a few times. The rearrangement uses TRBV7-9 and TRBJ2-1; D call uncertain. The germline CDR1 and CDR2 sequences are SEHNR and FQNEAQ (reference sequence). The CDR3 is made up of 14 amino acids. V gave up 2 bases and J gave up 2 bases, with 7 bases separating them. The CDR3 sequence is CASSLIGAYNEQFF. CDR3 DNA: TGTGCCAGCAGCTTAATCGGAGCCTACAATGAGCAGTTCTTC.

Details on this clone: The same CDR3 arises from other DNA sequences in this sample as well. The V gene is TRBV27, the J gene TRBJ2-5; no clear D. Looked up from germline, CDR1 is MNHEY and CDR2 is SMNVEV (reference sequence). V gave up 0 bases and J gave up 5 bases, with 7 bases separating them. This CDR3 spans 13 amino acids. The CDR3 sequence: CASSLSLRETQYF. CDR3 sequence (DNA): TGTGCCAGCAGTTTATCTTTGAGGGAGACCCAGTACTTC.

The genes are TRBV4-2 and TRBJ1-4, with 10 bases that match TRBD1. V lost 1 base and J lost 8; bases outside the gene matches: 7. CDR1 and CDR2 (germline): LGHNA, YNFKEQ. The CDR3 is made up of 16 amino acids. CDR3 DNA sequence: TGTGCCAGCAGCCAAGTTGGAGGGACAGGGGAGGAAAAACTGTTTTTT. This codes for CASSQVGGTGEEKLFF.